A selection of T cell receptor beta chains follows, all from one sample in a study of blood T cell repertoires in COVID-19. Assay: immunoSEQ multiplex PCR; the TCRdb copy retains only in-frame clones and omits some. The table shows 70,000 to 95,000 clones, with 82% occurring only once. Sequenced: peripheral blood. These receptor sequences come from a human donor in a cohort sampled during active COVID-19. Each CDR3 is given with its conserved first and last residue. The order of the fields is D gene, V gene, J gene, clone size, CDR3 protein, CDR3 DNA. D genes are given only for firm matches. Rows give clone size only sometimes, using once, few, many, or a class for an expanded clone.

d_call: -; v_call: TRBV6-2/TRBV6-3; j_call: TRBJ1-5; clone_size: -; cdr3_aa: CASSYDKSNQPQHF; cdr3_nt: TGTGCCAGCAGTTATGACAAGAGCAATCAGCCCCAGCATTTT
d_call: TRBD1; v_call: TRBV5-5; j_call: TRBJ2-3; clone_size: few; cdr3_aa: CASSLTTGFGTDTQYF; cdr3_nt: TGTGCCAGCAGCCTCACGACAGGGTTCGGGACAGATACGCAGTATTTT
d_call: -; v_call: TRBV28; j_call: TRBJ1-3; clone_size: -; cdr3_aa: CASSTGRNTIYF; cdr3_nt: TGTGCCAGCAGTACGGGGAGAAACACCATATATTTT
d_call: -; v_call: TRBV6-1; j_call: TRBJ1-5; clone_size: -; cdr3_aa: CASSEGGTSNQPQHF; cdr3_nt: TGTGCCAGCAGTGAAGGGGGCACAAGCAATCAGCCCCAGCATTTT
d_call: TRBD1; v_call: TRBV10-3; j_call: TRBJ2-1; clone_size: -; cdr3_aa: CAIGDSVYNEQFF; cdr3_nt: TGTGCCATCGGGGACAGCGTCTACAATGAGCAGTTCTTC
d_call: TRBD1; v_call: TRBV12-5; j_call: TRBJ1-5; clone_size: many; cdr3_aa: CASGPPQGVPQPQHF; cdr3_nt: TGTGCTAGTGGTCCCCCCCAGGGGGTTCCTCAGCCCCAGCATTTT
d_call: TRBD1; v_call: TRBV19; j_call: TRBJ2-7; clone_size: -; cdr3_aa: CATGDRGIPYEQYF; cdr3_nt: TGTGCCACCGGAGACAGGGGAATTCCCTACGAGCAGTACTTC
d_call: -; v_call: TRBV6-1; j_call: TRBJ1-4; clone_size: -; cdr3_aa: CASSAGRRGTTNEKLFF; cdr3_nt: TGTGCCAGCAGTGCCGGGAGGAGGGGGACTACTAATGAAAAACTGTTTTTT
d_call: TRBD2; v_call: TRBV25-1; j_call: TRBJ2-3; clone_size: -; cdr3_aa: CASSESRGATDTQYF; cdr3_nt: TGTGCCAGCAGTGAATCGCGGGGGGCCACAGATACGCAGTATTTT
d_call: TRBD1; v_call: TRBV4-2; j_call: TRBJ2-7; clone_size: -; cdr3_aa: CASSQMGDREYEQYF; cdr3_nt: TGTGCCAGCAGTCAGATGGGGGACAGAGAGTACGAGCAGTACTTC
d_call: TRBD1; v_call: TRBV12-3/TRBV12-4; j_call: TRBJ1-1; clone_size: -; cdr3_aa: CASGTGGNTEAFF; cdr3_nt: TGTGCCAGCGGAACAGGGGGCAACACTGAAGCTTTCTTT
d_call: -; v_call: TRBV5-1; j_call: TRBJ1-1; clone_size: -; cdr3_aa: CASSFGLQISTEAFF; cdr3_nt: TGCGCCAGCAGCTTTGGTCTTCAGATCTCCACTGAAGCTTTCTTT
d_call: -; v_call: TRBV9; j_call: TRBJ1-6; clone_size: -; cdr3_aa: CASSDTPYNSPLHF; cdr3_nt: TGTGCCAGCAGCGACACCCCCTATAATTCACCCCTCCACTTT
d_call: -; v_call: TRBV28; j_call: TRBJ2-2; clone_size: -; cdr3_aa: CASTPRGAANTGELFF; cdr3_nt: TGTGCCAGCACCCCTCGGGGGGCCGCGAACACCGGGGAGCTGTTTTTT
d_call: -; v_call: TRBV28; j_call: TRBJ2-7; clone_size: many; cdr3_aa: CASRTPGVSSYEQYF; cdr3_nt: TGTGCCAGCAGAACCCCAGGGGTGAGCTCCTACGAGCAGTACTTC
d_call: -; v_call: TRBV5-1; j_call: TRBJ1-4; clone_size: few; cdr3_aa: CASSLGRWNEKLFF; cdr3_nt: TGCGCCAGCAGCTTGGGCAGGTGGAATGAAAAACTGTTTTTT
d_call: TRBD1; v_call: TRBV19; j_call: TRBJ2-2; clone_size: -; cdr3_aa: CASSRDRAANTGELFF; cdr3_nt: TGTGCCAGTAGTAGGGACAGGGCTGCGAACACCGGGGAGCTGTTTTTT
d_call: -; v_call: TRBV15; j_call: TRBJ2-2; clone_size: -; cdr3_aa: CATSRVRGGIRAGELFF; cdr3_nt: TGTGCCACCAGCAGAGTCCGGGGCGGGATAAGGGCCGGGGAGCTGTTTTTT
d_call: -; v_call: TRBV11-1; j_call: TRBJ2-2; clone_size: -; cdr3_aa: CASSLARNTGELFF; cdr3_nt: TGTGCCAGCAGCTTAGCCCGTAACACCGGGGAGCTGTTTTTT
d_call: TRBD2; v_call: TRBV7-2; j_call: TRBJ2-5; clone_size: once; cdr3_aa: CASSLVRIAGHQETQYF; cdr3_nt: TGTGCCAGCAGCTTAGTCAGGATAGCGGGCCATCAAGAGACCCAGTACTTC
d_call: -; v_call: TRBV5-1; j_call: TRBJ2-7; clone_size: -; cdr3_aa: CASSLDRSLEQYF; cdr3_nt: TGCGCCAGCAGCTTGGATCGTTCCCTCGAGCAGTACTTC
d_call: -; v_call: TRBV7-9; j_call: TRBJ1-2; clone_size: -; cdr3_aa: CASSKDPRGTGYTF; cdr3_nt: TGTGCCAGCAGCAAGGACCCTCGGGGTACTGGCTACACCTTC
d_call: -; v_call: TRBV27; j_call: TRBJ2-7; clone_size: -; cdr3_aa: CASSFASLNEQYF; cdr3_nt: TGTGCCAGCAGTTTCGCTAGCTTAAACGAGCAGTACTTC
d_call: TRBD1; v_call: TRBV11-1; j_call: TRBJ2-7; clone_size: -; cdr3_aa: CASSLDIVRPGQEF; cdr3_nt: TGTGCCAGCAGCTTAGACATAGTAAGACCGGGACAGGAATTC
d_call: -; v_call: TRBV27; j_call: TRBJ1-1; clone_size: -; cdr3_aa: CASSLGGANTEAFF; cdr3_nt: TGTGCCAGCAGTTTAGGGGGGGCGAACACTGAAGCTTTCTTT
d_call: -; v_call: TRBV18; j_call: TRBJ1-5; clone_size: -; cdr3_aa: CASSRSRDSNQPQHF; cdr3_nt: TGTGCCAGCTCACGCTCAAGAGATAGCAATCAGCCCCAGCATTTT
d_call: -; v_call: TRBV28; j_call: TRBJ1-3; clone_size: -; cdr3_aa: CASGSFGNTIYF; cdr3_nt: TGTGCCAGCGGCTCGTTTGGAAACACCATATATTTT
d_call: -; v_call: TRBV24-1; j_call: TRBJ1-2; clone_size: once; cdr3_aa: CATSEYRVNYGYTF; cdr3_nt: TGTGCCACCAGTGAATACAGGGTAAACTATGGCTACACCTTC
d_call: -; v_call: TRBV28; j_call: TRBJ2-7; clone_size: -; cdr3_aa: CASSSSTYEQYF; cdr3_nt: TGTGCCAGCAGTTCGTCGACTTACGAGCAGTACTTC
d_call: -; v_call: TRBV19; j_call: TRBJ2-2; clone_size: -; cdr3_aa: CASSNQGNTGELFF; cdr3_nt: TGTGCCAGTAGCAATCAGGGGAACACCGGGGAGCTGTTTTTT
d_call: -; v_call: TRBV18; j_call: TRBJ2-1; clone_size: -; cdr3_aa: CASSPASYNEQFF; cdr3_nt: TGTGCCAGTTCTCCTGCGTCCTACAATGAGCAGTTCTTC
d_call: -; v_call: TRBV5-1; j_call: TRBJ2-7; clone_size: few; cdr3_aa: CASSLVRFSYEQYF; cdr3_nt: TGCGCCAGCAGCTTGGTGCGGTTCTCCTACGAGCAGTACTTC
d_call: -; v_call: TRBV29-1; j_call: TRBJ2-7; clone_size: -; cdr3_aa: CSVEDTHTYEQYF; cdr3_nt: TGCAGCGTTGAGGACACCCACACCTACGAGCAGTACTTC
d_call: -; v_call: TRBV2; j_call: TRBJ2-3; clone_size: -; cdr3_aa: CASSEAGRRDTQYF; cdr3_nt: TGTGCCAGCAGTGAAGCGGGGCGGCGGGATACGCAGTATTTT
d_call: -; v_call: TRBV30; j_call: TRBJ1-6; clone_size: -; cdr3_aa: CAWSRGQINSPLHF; cdr3_nt: TGTGCCTGGAGTAGAGGTCAAATAAATTCACCCCTCCACTTT
d_call: -; v_call: TRBV6-5; j_call: TRBJ1-1; clone_size: -; cdr3_aa: CASNDSPGGTEAFF; cdr3_nt: TGTGCCAGCAACGATAGTCCGGGGGGCACTGAAGCTTTCTTT
d_call: -; v_call: TRBV5-4; j_call: TRBJ2-2; clone_size: -; cdr3_aa: CASSLGGLAGELFF; cdr3_nt: TGTGCCAGCAGCTTGGGGGGCCTAGCCGGGGAGCTGTTTTTT
d_call: TRBD2; v_call: TRBV29-1; j_call: TRBJ2-3; clone_size: once; cdr3_aa: CSALPSGGVPTDTQYF; cdr3_nt: TGCAGCGCCCTACCTAGCGGGGGGGTTCCGACAGATACGCAGTATTTT
d_call: -; v_call: TRBV7-8; j_call: TRBJ2-7; clone_size: -; cdr3_aa: CASSLAETDYEQYF; cdr3_nt: TGTGCCAGCAGCTTAGCCGAGACAGACTACGAGCAGTACTTC
d_call: -; v_call: TRBV2; j_call: TRBJ1-4; clone_size: -; cdr3_aa: CASALQAEKLFF; cdr3_nt: TGTGCCAGCGCCTTACAGGCAGAAAAACTGTTTTTT
d_call: -; v_call: TRBV28; j_call: TRBJ2-5; clone_size: -; cdr3_aa: CASSLSASQETQYF; cdr3_nt: TGTGCCAGCAGTTTGTCGGCTAGCCAGGAGACCCAGTACTTC
d_call: -; v_call: TRBV10-3; j_call: TRBJ1-5; clone_size: -; cdr3_aa: CATGEYSNQPQHF; cdr3_nt: TGTGCCACAGGGGAATATAGCAATCAGCCCCAGCATTTT
d_call: -; v_call: TRBV18; j_call: TRBJ1-6; clone_size: -; cdr3_aa: CASSPRTENSPLHF; cdr3_nt: TGTGCCAGCTCACCGAGGACAGAGAATTCACCCCTCCACTTT
d_call: TRBD2; v_call: TRBV9; j_call: TRBJ2-1; clone_size: few; cdr3_aa: CASSVATTSGAGGEQFF; cdr3_nt: TGTGCCAGCAGCGTAGCCACCACTAGCGGGGCGGGTGGTGAGCAGTTCTTC
d_call: -; v_call: TRBV4-2; j_call: TRBJ2-3; clone_size: few; cdr3_aa: CASSQGNSQSPLDTQYF; cdr3_nt: TGTGCCAGCAGCCAAGGAAATAGCCAGTCCCCCCTGGATACGCAGTATTTT
d_call: TRBD1; v_call: TRBV5-1; j_call: TRBJ2-2; clone_size: -; cdr3_aa: CASSQPRGLTGELFF; cdr3_nt: TGCGCCAGCAGCCAACCAAGGGGGCTCACCGGGGAGCTGTTTTTT
d_call: TRBD1; v_call: TRBV6-5; j_call: TRBJ1-3; clone_size: -; cdr3_aa: CASSYDRGPGNTIYF; cdr3_nt: TGTGCCAGCAGTTACGACAGGGGGCCTGGAAACACCATATATTTT
d_call: -; v_call: TRBV6-5; j_call: TRBJ1-2; clone_size: -; cdr3_aa: CASSRDGLGRGYTF; cdr3_nt: TGTGCCAGCAGTAGAGATGGACTCGGTCGTGGCTACACCTTC
d_call: TRBD2; v_call: TRBV27; j_call: TRBJ2-3; clone_size: -; cdr3_aa: CASNSIAGGLTDTQYF; cdr3_nt: TGTGCCAGCAATTCTATAGCGGGGGGACTCACAGATACGCAGTATTTT
d_call: -; v_call: TRBV7-9; j_call: TRBJ2-5; clone_size: -; cdr3_aa: CASSERGYQETQYF; cdr3_nt: TGTGCCAGCAGCGAAAGGGGATACCAAGAGACCCAGTACTTC
d_call: TRBD1; v_call: TRBV30; j_call: TRBJ1-3; clone_size: -; cdr3_aa: CAWSVAGGRGNTIYF; cdr3_nt: TGTGCCTGGAGTGTCGCAGGGGGCCGCGGAAACACCATATATTTT
d_call: -; v_call: TRBV27; j_call: TRBJ1-5; clone_size: once; cdr3_aa: CASSLKLSSQPQHF; cdr3_nt: TGTGCCAGCAGTTTAAAGTTGAGTAGTCAGCCCCAGCATTTT